These 16 T cell receptor beta chains were all obtained from the same sample, sequenced in a study of blood T cells in healthy people across ages. Through a sample-barcoded 5' primer and a J-beta primer mix, a second PCR was run for about 7 to 12 cycles. TCRdb recomputed calls from the 5' RACE reads with MiXCR, one row per CDR3 protein. The profile shows hundreds of thousands of distinct CDR3 sequences, roughly 32% of them singletons. Sequences were obtained from blood. These receptor sequences come from a woman older than 75 in good health.

This clonotype was seen many times. CDR3 protein: CASSQVTGNGYTF. CDR3 DNA sequence: TGTGCCAGCAGCCAAGTGACGGGGAATGGCTACACCTTC. J is TRBJ1-2 and V is TRBV3-1; D is undetermined. The V gene's germline CDR1 is LGHDT and CDR2 YNNKEL (reference sequence). V was cut by 1 base and J by 6 bases, with 9 bases left in between. The CDR3 contains 13 residues.

The rearrangement uses TRBV10-3 and TRBJ1-3; no clear D. With 0 bases removed from V and 4 bases from J, the gap between germline ends came to 13 bases. Germline V gives CDR1 ENHRY, CDR2 SYGVKD. This CDR3 spans 16 amino acids. The CDR3 DNA is TGTGCCATCAGTGAGTCTGCTCCCCGGATCGGAAACACCATATATTTT. Its translation: CAISESAPRIGNTIYF.

This chain links TRBV30 with TRBJ2-5; D remains ambiguous. The germline V gene has CDR1 GTSNPN and CDR2 SVGIG (reference sequence). Trimming cost V 0 bases and J 1 base, with 9 bases left between them. This CDR3 region has 14 residues. CDR3 sequence reads: CAWSVPSFQETQYF. DNA for the CDR3: TGTGCCTGGAGTGTACCGAGTTTCCAAGAGACCCAGTACTTC.

In the case of this clonotype: One end of the junction varies from germline; a read error may be responsible. The chain recombines TRBV6-1 with TRBJ1-2; D gene uncertain. CDR3 length equals 13 residues. CDR1 MNHNS and CDR2 SASEGT come from the germline V gene. The CDR3 reads CATQSPFTEVLIF. CDR3 sequence (DNA): TGTGCCACCCAGAGTCCGTTTACCGAGGTCCTCATCTTC.

This clonotype came up once. The chain joins TRBV28 to TRBJ1-1; D remains unclear. Germline V CDR1 and CDR2: MDHEN, SYDVKM. This CDR3 has 18 residues. Trimming removed 8 bases at V and 0 bases at J, with 25 bases between. The CDR3 here is CASHPRVIRVPLNTEAFF. CDR3 in DNA: TGTGCCAGCCATCCTAGGGTGATACGGGTTCCCTTGAACACTGAAGCTTTCTTT. The full variable domain, completed using reference TRBV28 and TRBJ1-1, is DVKVTQSSRYLVKRTGEKVFLECVQDMDHENMFWYRQDPGLGLRLIYFSYDVKMKEKGDIPEGYSVSREKKERFSLILESASTNQTSMYLCASHPRVIRVPLNTEAFFGQGTRLTVV.

The chain is built from TRBV7-8 and TRBJ1-1, with D perhaps TRBD1 (5 bases). The V gene's germline CDR1 is SGHVS and CDR2 FQNEAQ. The V end was cut by 7 bases, the J end by 5 bases, with 11 bases between. CDR3 length equals 12 residues. CDR3 amino acids: CASILTGTEAFF. CDR3 DNA: TGTGCCAGCATCCTAACAGGAACTGAAGCTTTCTTT.

This clonotype was seen a few times. A junction end diverges from the germline sequence, so it may reflect a read error. The chain has TRBV13 and TRBJ2-1, with D perhaps TRBD2 (6 bases). CDR3 size: 16 residues. Germline loops: CDR1 PRHDT, CDR2 FYEKMQ (reference sequence). The CDR3 sequence: CASSQGTPSSYNGQFF. DNA for the CDR3: TGTGCCAGCAGCCAAGGGACTCCTAGCTCCTACAATGGGCAGTTCTTC.

This clonotype was observed a handful of times. Given a much more abundant clone one base away, this may be a read error. No DNA is shown, since the ends of the CDR3 on it are uncertain; the CDR3 is the one TCRdb lists. This chain connects TRBV6-6 to TRBJ2-1. Germline V gene sequence: CDR1 MNHNY, CDR2 SVGAGI (reference sequence). The length of the CDR3 is 14 amino acids, counting both ends. The CDR3 reads CASSSVGVGSLKFF.

This clonotype was found many times. The J gene is TRBJ2-7, the V gene TRBV10-3; the D gene is possibly TRBD1 (5 bases). The CDR3 totals 13 residues. Germline assignment: CDR1 ENHRY and CDR2 SYGVKD. Between the trimmed V and J ends, which lost 8 bases and 3 bases, there was a span of 14 bases. CDR3 nucleotides: TGTGCCATCGAACGCCAGGGAAGCTACGAGCAGTACTTC. Residues: CAIERQGSYEQYF.

Here the CDR3 DNA reads TGTGCCACCAAACGGGACAGCCTTGAAAAACTGTTTTTT. It encodes CATKRDSLEKLFF. The chain is built from TRBV2 and TRBJ1-4, with 7 bases lining up with TRBD1. This CDR3 region has 13 residues. J lost 7 bases, V lost 10 bases, and 9 bases had no gene match. The V gene's germline CDR1 is SNHLY and CDR2 FYNNEI.

This clonotype was found many times. This chain links TRBV20-1 with TRBJ2-3, with unresolved D. The germline CDR1 and CDR2 sequences are DFQATT and SNEGSKA (reference sequence). This CDR3 is built from 14 residues. Deletions cut 3 bases from V and 0 bases from J, with 10 bases between. The CDR3 region is CSARFLRSTDTQYF. CDR3 sequence (DNA): TGCAGTGCTAGGTTCCTCAGGAGCACAGATACGCAGTATTTT.

About this clonotype itself: This could be a read error, since a much larger clone is one nucleotide away. The chain employs TRBV28 and TRBJ2-1; tentative D call: TRBD2 (5 bases). Per germline, CDR1 MDHEN and CDR2 SYDVKM. There are 15 residues in the CDR3. V lost 6 bases and J lost 7, with 19 bases in between. The CDR3 DNA sequence: TGTGCCAGCAGCCTCCCTGGGGTAGCGAGGAATGAGCAGTTCTTC. Its protein is CASSLPGVARNEQFF.

The chain employs TRBV10-3 and TRBJ1-1; D is unresolved. CDR1 is ENHRY, CDR2 SYGVKD, per germline. V dropped 4 bases and J dropped 2 bases, with 14 bases sitting between them. This CDR3 has 15 residues. CDR3: CAISGSGFLNTEAFF. Here the CDR3 DNA reads TGTGCCATCAGTGGCAGCGGGTTCCTTAACACTGAAGCTTTCTTT.

In this sample, this clonotype turned up many times. The gene calls are TRBV5-1 and TRBJ2-7; D remains ambiguous. The CDR3 has 11 amino acids. Between the trimmed V and J ends, which lost 1 base and 5 bases, there was a span of 4 bases. The germline V gene encodes CDR1 SGHRS and CDR2 YFSETQ. The CDR3, as DNA: TGCGCCAGCAGCTTGTTCGACGAGCAGTACTTC. Protein product: CASSLFDEQYF.

In the case of this clonotype: An end of the junction differs from the germline gene, which may be a read error. CDR3: CASSTPRQGPDTGEPFF. The CDR3 DNA reads TGTGCCAGCAGCACTCCGCGACAGGGCCCCGACACCGGGGAGCCGTTTTTT. The chain has TRBV11-3 and TRBJ2-2, with 7 bases identical to TRBD1. This CDR3 is built from 17 residues. Per the germline V gene, CDR1 is SGHNT and CDR2 is YENEEA.

Ten or more counts support this clonotype. The J gene is TRBJ2-3, the V gene TRBV19; D is uncertain. In germline, CDR1 is LNHDA, CDR2 SQIVND (reference sequence). With 4 bases removed from V and 0 bases from J, the gap between germline ends came to 11 bases. The CDR3 has 15 amino acids. As DNA, the CDR3 is TGTGCCAGTAGTAGAGAGGCTCTTAGCACAGATACGCAGTATTTT. Its protein product is CASSREALSTDTQYF.